One and the same sample provided the 21 T cell receptor beta chains below, sequenced in a study of post-analysis software for immune sequencing data. cDNA libraries for TCR beta contained unique molecular identifiers. TCRdb independently ran MiXCR on the PCR reads; one entry per CDR3 protein. The sample carries fewer than 850,000 distinct CDR3 sequences, 40% to 55% recorded once. No antigens are known for them. Study conclusions and caveats: The study found TRBV5-6, TRBV5-1 and TRBV20-1 among roughly 5 TRBV segments more frequent in patients than controls.

Material: blood. These receptors were obtained from a girl between 10 and 17 years old with multiple sclerosis.

The chain couples TRBV20-1 to TRBJ2-7, with 8 positions matching TRBD1. Germline-derived CDR1 and CDR2 are DFQATT and SNEGSKA (reference sequence). The CDR3 has 15 residues. V lost 1 base to trimming and J lost 5 bases; unmatched junction nucleotides: 10. CDR3 amino acids: CSARGTWGQADEQYF. Here the CDR3 DNA reads TGCAGTGCTAGAGGAACTTGGGGACAGGCGGACGAGCAGTACTTC.

This chain joins TRBV7-2 and TRBJ1-5, with 8 bases lining up with TRBD1. Looked up from germline, CDR1 is SGHTA and CDR2 is FQGNSA. With 6 bases clipped from V and 4 bases from J, the junction kept 11 bases outside the gene matches. This CDR3 region has 16 residues. The CDR3 nucleotides are TGTGCCAGCAGTGTGGAGGGGACAGGCATTAATCAGCCCCAGCATTTT. Amino acids: CASSVEGTGINQPQHF.

The chain combines TRBV20-1 with TRBJ2-7, with 9 nucleotides matching TRBD2. The CDR3 runs to 15 residues. Germline-derived CDR1 and CDR2 are DFQATT and SNEGSKA (reference sequence). CDR3 DNA: TGCAGCGCCGACGTGACTAGCGGACCCTCCTACGAGCAGTACTTC. Its translation: CSADVTSGPSYEQYF.

A few counts support this clonotype. The V call is TRBV5-1, the J call TRBJ2-4; 14 nucleotides align to TRBD2. The last part of the DNA fits TRBJ2-7 better; the J call may be wrong. The germline gives CDR1 SGHRS, CDR2 YFSETQ. This CDR3 has 16 residues. CDR3: CASSPAGLAGGAEQYF. Written as DNA, the CDR3 is TGCGCCAGCAGCCCCGCTGGACTAGCGGGAGGTGCCGAGCAGTACTTC.

The genes are TRBV12-3 or TRBV12-4 and TRBJ2-2; D may correspond to TRBD1 or TRBD2 (5 bases each). The germline V and J ends were trimmed by 7 bases and 0 bases, with 12 bases remaining between them. The CDR3 totals 15 residues. The CDR3 DNA reads as TGTGCCAGCACACCGGGACCTCCGAACACCGGGGAGCTGTTTTTT. Its translation is CASTPGPPNTGELFF.

CDR3 nucleotides: TGCAGTGCTAGGTCGACAGCTGAAGCTTTCTTT. This sequence encodes CSARSTAEAFF. V and J are TRBV20-1 and TRBJ1-1; a weak D match, TRBD1 (5 bases). Germline V gives CDR1 DFQATT, CDR2 SNEGSKA (reference sequence). CDR3 length equals 11 residues. Trimming cost V 3 bases and J 6 bases, with 8 bases left between them.

This clonotype occurred a few times. The chain carries TRBV29-1 and TRBJ2-5; 9 bases are a match to TRBD2. The V gene's germline CDR1 is SQVTM and CDR2 ANQGSEA. With V trimmed by 6 bases and J by 4 bases, 6 bases remained unmatched. This CDR3 region has 13 residues. The CDR3 region is CSVATLAGETQYF. CDR3 DNA sequence: TGCAGCGTGGCGACACTAGCGGGAGAGACCCAGTACTTC.

The rearrangement links TRBV20-1 to TRBJ2-5; TRBD2 matches at 12 bases. In germline, CDR1 is DFQATT, CDR2 SNEGSKA (reference sequence). Trimming at V came to 7 bases and at J to 5 bases, leaving 14 bases not matched to a gene. This CDR3 comprises 16 residues. CDR3: CSVPGLAGLKGETQYF. The DNA of the CDR3 is TGCAGTGTCCCGGGACTAGCGGGCCTAAAAGGCGAGACCCAGTACTTC.

In its sample, this clonotype was seen a few times. The chain employs TRBV5-1 and TRBJ2-7; 11 bases are a match to TRBD2. From germline, CDR1 is SGHRS and CDR2 YFSETQ. Germline trimming cut 3 bases from V and 2 bases from J; bases unmatched to any gene: 4. This CDR3 region has 15 residues. CDR3 nucleotide sequence: TGCGCCAGCAGCTGGGGACTAGCGGACGCCTACGAGCAGTACTTC. This sequence encodes CASSWGLADAYEQYF. Full variable domain (missing parts from reference TRBV5-1 and TRBJ2-7): KAGVTQTPRYLIKTRGQQVTLSCSPISGHRSVSWYQQTPGQGLQFLFEYFSETQRNKGNFPGRFSGRQFSNSRSEMNVSTLELGDSALYLCASSWGLADAYEQYFGPGTRLTVT.

The chain uses TRBV7-8 and TRBJ2-4; D is uncertain. Germline V gives CDR1 SGHVS, CDR2 FQNEAQ. The CDR3 totals 15 residues. V lost 1 base, J lost 4 bases, and 11 bases lay in between. DNA for the CDR3: TGTGCCAGCAGCTTAGTACCACAGAAGAAAAACATTCAGTACTTC. It codes for CASSLVPQKKNIQYF.

The J gene is TRBJ2-5, the V gene TRBV7-9, with D possibly TRBD2 on 6 matching bases. The germline CDR1 and CDR2 sequences are SEHNR and FQNEAQ (reference sequence). V was clipped by 3 bases and J by 0 bases, with 8 bases between them. The CDR3 sequence is 14 residues long. In nucleotides, the CDR3 is TGTGCCAGCAGCTTTGGAGGGTACCAAGAGACCCAGTACTTC. It specifies CASSFGGYQETQYF.

The CDR3 DNA reads as TGTGCCAGCAGGTCCCTAGCGGGGGTCAATGAGCAGTTCTTC. Translating gives CASRSLAGVNEQFF. This rearrangement joins TRBV12-3 or TRBV12-4 to TRBJ2-1; 10 nucleotides align to TRBD2. The CDR3 has 14 amino acids. Germline trimming cut 6 bases from V and 6 bases from J; bases unmatched to any gene: 5.

The gene calls are TRBV11-3 and TRBJ1-1; D might be TRBD1 (5 bases). The V gene's germline CDR1 is SGHNT and CDR2 YENEEA. V was shortened by 0 bases and J by 5 bases, with 13 bases between the two germline ends. The CDR3 runs to 15 residues. In nucleotides, the CDR3 is TGTGCCAGCAGCTTAGATCAGGGTTCCTTTACTGAAGCTTTCTTT. Encoded protein: CASSLDQGSFTEAFF.

The genes are TRBV29-1 and TRBJ2-1, with no clear D. This CDR3 has 13 amino acids. CDR1 SQVTM and CDR2 ANQGSEA come from the germline V gene. Between the trimmed V and J ends, which lost 0 bases and 1 base, there was a span of 4 bases. The DNA of the CDR3 is TGCAGCGTTGAAGATCTTTCCTACAATGAGCAGTTCTTC. It specifies CSVEDLSYNEQFF.

The rearrangement joins TRBV20-1 to TRBJ2-7, with TRBD2 matching 7 bases. Germline lookup yields CDR1 DFQATT and CDR2 SNEGSKA (reference sequence). The V segment lost 5 bases and the J segment 4 bases; nucleotides outside the gene matches: 8. The CDR3 covers 13 residues. The CDR3 sequence: CSAPMRGGYEQYF. The DNA of the CDR3 is TGCAGTGCTCCGATGCGGGGAGGGTACGAGCAGTACTTC.

V gene TRBV24-1 combines with J gene TRBJ2-3, with TRBD2 matching 8 bases. Trimming at V came to 7 bases and at J to 2 bases, leaving 13 bases not matched to a gene. The CDR3 totals 17 residues. Germline loops: CDR1 KGHDR, CDR2 SFDVKD. The CDR3 DNA reads TGTGCCACCAGCCCGGGACTAGGGATTGGATTCACAGATACGCAGTATTTT. Translation gives CATSPGLGIGFTDTQYF.

The chain is built from TRBV27 and TRBJ2-3; tentative D call: TRBD1 (5 bases). V lost 0 bases, J lost 3 bases, and 13 bases lay in between. The CDR3 has 16 residues. CDR1 and CDR2 from the germline V gene are MNHEY and SMNVEV (reference sequence). This chain's CDR3 is CASSLSSGSVTDTQYF. DNA for the CDR3: TGTGCCAGCAGTTTATCATCAGGGTCAGTTACAGATACGCAGTATTTT.

The chain joins TRBV7-2 to TRBJ2-1, with no clear D. The V gene lost 4 bases and the J gene lost 7 bases, with 11 bases spanning the gap. This CDR3 is 13 amino acids long. Germline CDR1 is SGHTA and CDR2 is FQGNSA. The CDR3 coding sequence is TGTGCCAGCAGCTCCCCACGCCGGAATGAGCAGTTCTTC. Amino acid sequence: CASSSPRRNEQFF.

Written as DNA, the CDR3 is TGTGCCAGCAGCTTAGTGGTTACTAGCGGCCTCTCCTACAATGAGCAGTTCTTC. Translated, it gives CASSLVVTSGLSYNEQFF. The chain is built from TRBV7-9 and TRBJ2-1; 8 bases agree with TRBD2. V shed 1 base and J 0 bases; nucleotides not matched to a gene: 8. In germline, CDR1 is SEHNR, CDR2 FQNEAQ (reference sequence). CDR3 length: 18 amino acids.

This clonotype was seen just once. The chain uses TRBV6-2 or TRBV6-3 and TRBJ2-1; D gene unclear. V lost 7 bases to trimming and J lost 9 bases, with 25 bases between them. The CDR3 has 16 amino acids. Germline values: CDR1 MNHEY, CDR2 SVGEGT. DNA of the CDR3: TGTGCCAGCACAAAACGGACCGCCCCTTTTGGTATTGAGCAGTTCTTC. It specifies CASTKRTAPFGIEQFF.

As regards this clonotype: A read error may produce the germline difference seen at one junction end. The gene calls are TRBV7-9 and TRBJ2-1; TRBD2 is a possible D gene (6 bases). The CDR3 sequence is 13 residues long. The germline gives CDR1 SEHNR, CDR2 FQNEAQ (reference sequence). In nucleotides, the CDR3 is TGTGTCAGCAGCTTGGGAGGTTTGATTGAGCAGTTCTTC. Translated, it gives CVSSLGGLIEQFF.